This T cell receptor (beta chain) was documented in a study of T cells after yellow fever vaccination. For the study at large: With SMART-Seq v4 Ultra Low Input, the fractions containing low cell numbers were prepared.

To note about this clonotype: Its matching antigen is unknown.

TCRdb redid the calling of the 5' RACE reads with MiXCR, one entry per CDR3 protein. The sample consists of approximately 580,000 distinct CDR3 sequences, approximately 16% of them appearing once. The study, taken as a whole, reports: When the response was secondary, it was weaker but reached its peak faster, day 5 versus 15. Detected again after the booster were most primary-vaccination clones, at 95% to 98% CD4 and 88% CD8.

The V and J ends lost 4 bases and 0 bases respectively, with 13 bases between them. The length of the CDR3 is 16 residues. The germline V gene encodes CDR1 SGHRS and CDR2 YFSETQ. The chain is built from TRBV5-1 and TRBJ1-4, with D maybe TRBD1 (6 bases). This clonotype was sampled from a man between 18 and 35 years old who received the YFV17D yellow fever vaccine. Sequenced here: PBMCs, sampled roughly 5 days after the first yellow fever vaccination. CDR3 DNA: TGCGCCAGCAGCATGACAGGAGACGCAACTAATGAAAAACTGTTTTTT. Its protein is CASSMTGDATNEKLFF.